These T cell receptor beta chains were read from a single sample in a study of tissue T cells after allogeneic stem cell transplantation. Produced via immunoSEQ multiplex PCR; TCRdb's table is partial and in-frame only. The table includes about 43,000 clones, roughly 92% detected once. This specimen was blood, taken before transplantation. The receptors come from a woman between 35 and 70 years old who later had graft-versus-host disease after an allogeneic stem cell transplant. Each CDR3 is given with its conserved first and last residue.

j_call v_call cdr3_aa
TRBJ2-5 TRBV10-1 CASSESGEGRMKETQYF
TRBJ2-7 TRBV11-3 CASSLGTTPYEQYF
TRBJ1-2 TRBV9 CASSAVGGGYTF
TRBJ2-1 TRBV7-2 CASSPPGGHNEQFF
TRBJ1-5 TRBV7-6 CASSYDRGQPQHF
TRBJ2-7 TRBV7-8 CASSFSDGPEQYF
TRBJ1-1 TRBV27 CASSFLTDTEAFF
TRBJ2-7 TRBV11-1 CASSPTSGSYEQYF
TRBJ2-3 TRBV9 CASSVSGGSDTQYF
TRBJ1-2 TRBV30 CAWAPRGGFYGYTF
TRBJ1-1 TRBV7-2 CASSSFQGAEAFF
TRBJ2-3 TRBV5-1 CASSLGGGPSTDTQYF
TRBJ2-4 TRBV27 CASSVTSSGDAKNIQYF
TRBJ1-5 TRBV15 CATSRDVAQPQHF
TRBJ2-7 TRBV30 CAWSIPRRLGLYEQYF
TRBJ2-5 TRBV18 CASSPGQQETQYF
TRBJ1-5 TRBV13 CASSLAGNSGNQPQHF
TRBJ2-1 TRBV4-1 CASSGASGYNEQFF
TRBJ2-1 TRBV11-2 CASSLRPGLAGVPYEQFF
TRBJ1-3 TRBV6-1 CASSESPVLSGNTIYF
TRBJ1-5 TRBV7-9 CASSLGDGTGDQPQHF
TRBJ2-2 TRBV27 CASSFARGRRTANTGELFF
TRBJ2-7 TRBV18 CASSPASGRYEQYF
TRBJ2-3 TRBV7-9 CASSLVVAGVDTQYF
TRBJ2-4 TRBV7-9 CASSSYSGLAKNIQYF
TRBJ2-7 TRBV11-2 CASSSLLGDEQYF
TRBJ1-4 TRBV28 CASSFMGATNEKLFF
TRBJ1-2 TRBV7-9 CASSLTGYGYTF
TRBJ1-1 TRBV4-3 CASSQERETEAFF
TRBJ2-1 TRBV5-6 CASSSMTSGRVSYSEQFF
TRBJ2-3 TRBV19 CASSMGGRDTQYF
TRBJ2-7 TRBV4-3 CASSQETSGLYEQYF